The rows below give T cell receptor beta chains drawn from one sample of a study of shared clonotypes between healthy human individuals. The assay was immunoSEQ multiplex PCR, and TCRdb's table has in-frame clones only and misses some. The sample has about 750,000 clones; 80% to 95% are singletons. The sample consisted of naive CD8+ T cells sorted from blood. Every receptor here comes from a man aged 25-45 years in good health. CDR3s include the opening cysteine and the closing phenylalanine or tryptophan. The D gene is left open where the match is weak. The listing skips clone size in some rows; elsewhere it reads once, few, many or a size class.

D gene	J gene	clone size	V gene	CDR3 protein	CDR3 DNA
.	TRBJ2-5	.	TRBV29-1	CSVEGLVLASRETQYF	TGCAGCGTTGAGGGTCTCGTACTAGCAAGCAGGGAGACCCAGTACTTC
.	TRBJ2-5	.	TRBV18	CARSVKTQYF	TGTGCCAGGTCCGTGAAGACCCAGTACTTC
.	TRBJ2-1	.	TRBV4-3	CASSQGAYVSYNEQFF	TGCGCCAGCAGCCAAGGGGCTTATGTCTCCTACAATGAGCAGTTCTTC
.	TRBJ2-7	.	TRBV7-9	CASRYSGEQYF	TGTGCCAGCAGGTACAGTGGCGAGCAGTACTTC
TRBD1	TRBJ2-1	.	TRBV18	CASSPRPGQGNFNEQFF	TGTGCCAGCTCACCGAGGCCGGGACAGGGTAATTTCAATGAGCAGTTCTTC
TRBD2	TRBJ2-5	.	TRBV5-1	CASSLGFAGDLQETQYF	TGCGCCAGCAGCTTGGGATTTGCGGGAGATCTCCAAGAGACCCAGTACTTC
.	TRBJ1-1	.	TRBV19	CASRPRTDQNTEAFF	TGTGCCAGTCGCCCTCGGACAGATCAGAACACTGAAGCTTTCTTT
TRBD2	TRBJ2-7	.	TRBV7-8	CASSLTSGSVNEQYF	TGTGCCAGCAGCCTGACTAGCGGGAGTGTCAACGAGCAGTACTTC
TRBD2	TRBJ2-5	.	TRBV7-3	CASSPFGGRGETQYF	TGTGCCAGCAGCCCATTTGGCGGGAGAGGTGAGACCCAGTACTTC
.	TRBJ2-1	.	TRBV30	CASNPSTSRGYNEQFF	TGTGCCTCCAACCCTTCGACTAGCAGGGGCTACAATGAGCAGTTCTTC
TRBD1	TRBJ1-2	.	TRBV4-3	CASSQDSQGRLLNYGYTF	TGCGCCAGCAGCCAAGATTCACAGGGGCGACTCCTTAACTATGGCTACACCTTC
TRBD2	TRBJ2-3	.	TRBV7-8	CASSLRTSGDGGDTQYF	TGTGCCAGCAGCTTAAGGACTAGCGGAGACGGTGGAGATACGCAGTATTTT
TRBD2	TRBJ2-4	.	TRBV18	CASSPPGTSAIAKNIQYF	TGTGCCAGCTCACCTCCCGGGACTAGCGCGATAGCCAAAAACATTCAGTACTTC
.	TRBJ2-7	.	TRBV7-9	CASSFSGSYYEQYF	TGTGCCAGCAGCTTCTCAGGGAGCTACTACGAGCAGTACTTC
TRBD2	TRBJ2-3	once	TRBV10-3	CAISELASSGRATQDTQYF	TGTGCCATCAGTGAGCTGGCGTCTAGCGGGAGGGCTACCCAGGATACGCAGTATTTT
TRBD1	TRBJ2-6	.	TRBV23-1	CASSQPESGQGEMSGANVLTF	TGCGCCAGCAGTCAACCGGAATCGGGACAGGGAGAGATGTCTGGGGCCAACGTCCTGACTTTC
TRBD1	TRBJ1-1	.	TRBV28	CASSSWTGLDTEAFF	TGTGCCAGCAGTTCCTGGACAGGGCTGGACACTGAAGCTTTCTTT
.	TRBJ1-5	.	TRBV27	CASSLLYGNQPQHF	TGTGCCAGCAGTTTATTATACGGCAATCAGCCCCAGCATTTT
.	TRBJ2-7	.	TRBV4-2	CASSQGSYEQYF	TGTGCCAGCAGCCAGGGGTCCTACGAGCAGTACTTC
.	TRBJ2-3	.	TRBV7-8	CASSPTGGGTTDTQYF	TGTGCCAGCAGCCCCACGGGGGGCGGGACCACAGATACGCAGTATTTT
.	TRBJ2-3	.	TRBV13	CASSLDRDTQYF	TGTGCCAGCAGCTTAGATAGAGATACGCAGTATTTT
.	TRBJ2-7	.	TRBV28	CASKTANSYEQYF	TGTGCATCCAAGACGGCGAACTCCTACGAGCAGTACTTC
.	TRBJ1-4	.	TRBV9	CASSLRDGGATNEKLFF	TGTGCCAGCAGTCTTCGCGACGGGGGAGCAACTAATGAAAAACTGTTTTTT